This T cell receptor beta chain derives from a study of blood T cell repertoires in COVID-19. Study-wide background: PBMCs, B-cell-depleted T cells, or T cells were the source of the cDNA or gDNA that made up the material.

In the original processing: Reference gene primers were amplified, and this amplification served to estimate nucleated cell counts. The assay was immunoSEQ multiplex PCR, and TCRdb's table has in-frame clones only and misses some. The V and J calls and clone size are taken from that table; D and trimming were inferred from the DNA. The sample records 55,000 to 70,000 clones, 78% being singletons. Details on this clone: The germline gene is not matched at one end of the junction; a read error may be the cause.

Germline CDR1 and CDR2: MNHNS and SASEGT. This CDR3 contains 18 residues. The origin of this receptor is a human donor in a cohort sampled during active COVID-19. The chain joins TRBV6-1 to TRBJ2-7; TRBD1 matches 7 bases. Material for sequencing was peripheral blood. The CDR3 region is CASREAQFSGTAYYEQYF. CDR3 nucleotide sequence: TGTGCCAGCAGAGAAGCGCAATTCTCCGGGACAGCCTACTACGAGCAGTACTTC.